Listed below are T cell receptor beta chains from one sample, sequenced in a study of spatial heterogeneity in lung cancer. TCRdb re-called the 5' RACE reads with MiXCR, one entry per CDR3 protein. In the table there are just over 75,000 distinct CDR3 sequences, roughly 8% of which are singletons. This specimen consisted of PBMCs, obtained at surgery. Receptors were obtained from a male donor with early-stage non-small cell lung cancer. The CDR3 runs from the conserved cysteine through the conserved F or W. Each record gives: J gene, V gene, clone size, D gene, CDR3 DNA, CDR3 protein. A D gene is named only where the DNA matches it firmly. The size entry is marked missing in some rows and otherwise reads once, few, many or a size class.

>TRBJ2-1|TRBV20-1|many|.
TGCAGTGCTAGGCCCCCGGTTACCCCCAATGAGCAGTTCTTC
CSARPPVTPNEQFF
>TRBJ1-5|TRBV5-1|many|.
TGCGCCAGCAGCTTCGCAGGGGACAATCAGCCCCAGCATTTT
CASSFAGDNQPQHF
>TRBJ2-3|TRBV15|many|TRBD1
TGTGCCACCAGCAAAGGATACGGACAGGGGACAGATACGCAGTATTTT
CATSKGYGQGTDTQYF
>TRBJ1-5|TRBV12-3/TRBV12-4|few|.
TGTGCCAGCAGTTTATTATGGAATCAGCCCCAGCATTTT
CASSLLWNQPQHF
>TRBJ2-7|TRBV5-1|many|.
TGCGCCAGCAGCTTGTTGGCCTCTACCGAGCAGTACTTC
CASSLLASTEQYF
>TRBJ1-5|TRBV12-3/TRBV12-4|many|.
TGTGCCAGCAGTTACCGACAGGAGGGTCGGCCCCAGCATTTT
CASSYRQEGRPQHF
>TRBJ2-7|TRBV7-6|few|.
TGTGCCAGCAGCTCAGTGCGCGGGACTCTAGACCACGAGCAGTACTTC
CASSSVRGTLDHEQYF
>TRBJ2-7|TRBV21-1|few|.
TGTGCCAGCAGCAAAGATCTAGCGGCGCGACCCTCCTACGAGCAGTACTTC
CASSKDLAARPSYEQYF
>TRBJ2-5|TRBV6-2/TRBV6-3|many|.
TGTGCCAGCAGTGACGGGGGGACCCAGTACTTC
CASSDGGTQYF
>TRBJ2-2|TRBV7-2|many|TRBD2
TGTGCCAGCAGCCCTAGCGGGAGTTACACCGGGGAGCTGTTTTTT
CASSPSGSYTGELFF
>TRBJ2-3|TRBV4-3|many|.
TGCGCCAGCAGCCAAGAGTGGGGGTCTGGGGATACGCAGTATTTT
CASSQEWGSGDTQYF
>TRBJ2-1|TRBV15|.|.
TGTGCCACCAGCACGCGAGTCGATGAGCAGTTCTTC
CATSTRVDEQFF
>TRBJ2-1|TRBV7-8|few|.
TGTGCCAGCAGCTTAGCGTGGGAGCTGAATGAGCAGTTCTTC
CASSLAWELNEQFF
>TRBJ1-1|TRBV7-9|many|.
TGTGCCAGCAGCGTCCAGGCGGGGAACACTGAAGCTTTCTTT
CASSVQAGNTEAFF
>TRBJ1-6|TRBV6-5|.|.
TGTGCCAGCAGTTACTCTAGACCTCGGGACACGCGTATTTCACCCCTCCACTTT
CASSYSRPRDTRISPLHF
>TRBJ1-5|TRBV7-2|many|.
TGTGCCAGCAGCCTAGACGGGGGGGCAACGCAGCCCCAGCATTTT
CASSLDGGATQPQHF
>TRBJ2-3|TRBV29-1|many|TRBD1
TGCAGCGTTGATTTGGGACAGGGCCCAGATACGCAGTATTTT
CSVDLGQGPDTQYF
>TRBJ1-1|TRBV5-1|few|TRBD1
TGCGCCAGCAGCTTGCACTTGGACAGGGGGAACCGGGGCTACACTGAAGCTTTCTTT
CASSLHLDRGNRGYTEAFF
>TRBJ2-2|TRBV5-1|.|.
TGCGCCAGCAGCTCCAGGGACGTCACCGGGGAGCTGTTTTTT
CASSSRDVTGELFF
>TRBJ2-3|TRBV5-1|.|TRBD2
TGCGCCAGCAGCTCGCGCCCTAGCGGTGGCACAGATACGCAGTATTTT
CASSSRPSGGTDTQYF
>TRBJ2-7|TRBV19|.|TRBD2
TGTGCCAGTACCCCCGTTGCTAGCGGGAAACTCTACGAGCAGTACTTC
CASTPVASGKLYEQYF
>TRBJ1-3|TRBV7-9|many|.
TGTGCCAGCAGCTTAGGTGAGGCCACGAGCTCTGGAAACACCATATATTTT
CASSLGEATSSGNTIYF
>TRBJ1-5|TRBV9|.|TRBD1
TGTGCCAGCAGCGGGGACAGTTGGGGGAATCAGCCCCAGCATTTT
CASSGDSWGNQPQHF
>TRBJ2-3|TRBV14|few|TRBD2
TGTGCCAGCAGCCAAGATGGAGCGGGGCGCACAGATACGCAGTATTTT
CASSQDGAGRTDTQYF
>TRBJ2-1|TRBV11-3|many|.
TGTGCCAGCAGCTTAGATCTTAGGGGCGGGGCTGAGCAGTTCTTC
CASSLDLRGGAEQFF
>TRBJ1-4|TRBV25-1|many|TRBD1
TGTGCCAGCAGTGAATATGAGGGCCAGGGGGTCGAAAAACTGTTTTTT
CASSEYEGQGVEKLFF
>TRBJ2-7|TRBV27|medium-sized|.
TGTGCCAGCAGCCCACATAGTAATATCGACGAGCAGTACTTC
CASSPHSNIDEQYF
>TRBJ2-7|TRBV6-2/TRBV6-3|few|.
TGTGCCAGCAGTCCTCGATTCGAGCAGTACTTC
CASSPRFEQYF